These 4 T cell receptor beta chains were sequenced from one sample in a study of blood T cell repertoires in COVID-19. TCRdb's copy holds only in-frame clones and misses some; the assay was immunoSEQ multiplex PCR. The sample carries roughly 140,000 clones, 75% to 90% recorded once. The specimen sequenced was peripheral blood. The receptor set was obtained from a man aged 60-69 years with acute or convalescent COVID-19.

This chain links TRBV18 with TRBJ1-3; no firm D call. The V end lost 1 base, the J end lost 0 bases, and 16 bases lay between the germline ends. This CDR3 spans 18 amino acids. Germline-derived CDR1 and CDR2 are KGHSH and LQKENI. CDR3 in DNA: TGTGCCAGCTCACCACTGAGTAACAGTCCCCGCTCTGGAAACACCATATATTTT. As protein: CASSPLSNSPRSGNTIYF.

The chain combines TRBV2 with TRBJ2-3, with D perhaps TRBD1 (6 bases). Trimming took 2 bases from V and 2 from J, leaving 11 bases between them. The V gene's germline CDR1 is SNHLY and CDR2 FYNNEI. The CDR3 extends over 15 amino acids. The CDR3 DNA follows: TGTGCCAGCAGTGAAAATCAGGGGATCACAGATACGCAGTATTTT. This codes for CASSENQGITDTQYF.

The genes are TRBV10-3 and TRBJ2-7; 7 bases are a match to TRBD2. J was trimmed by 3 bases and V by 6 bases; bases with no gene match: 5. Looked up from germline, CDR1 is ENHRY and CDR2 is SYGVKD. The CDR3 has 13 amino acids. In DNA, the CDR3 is TGTGCCATCAGGCTTGGGGGGGGCTACGAGCAGTACTTC. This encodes CAIRLGGGYEQYF.

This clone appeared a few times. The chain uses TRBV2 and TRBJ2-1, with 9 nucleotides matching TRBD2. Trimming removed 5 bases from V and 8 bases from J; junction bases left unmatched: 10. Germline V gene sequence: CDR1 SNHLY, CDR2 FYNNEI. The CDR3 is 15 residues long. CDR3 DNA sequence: TGTGCCAGCAGTCTAGCGGGGCGCCAGGAGGATGAGCAGTTCTTC. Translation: CASSLAGRQEDEQFF.